The 4 T cell receptor beta chains below were found in one sample sequenced in a study of regulatory T cells in long-lasting Graves disease. The time point was: newly diagnosed GD, antithyroid drugs for less than 3 months. PBMC-derived RNA was used for the TCR library. Researchers made TCR beta libraries by using iRepertoire HTBI primers and running Arm-PCR on CDR3 regions. MiXCR, run by TCRdb on the multiplex PCR reads, gives a single entry per CDR3 protein. The data contain 400,000 to 500,000 distinct CDR3 sequences, about a sixth of them singletons. This sample was also put to use in a study of T cells in Graves' hyperthyroidism and ophthalmopathy.

Sequenced here: peripheral blood mononuclear cells (PBMCs), sampled at new diagnosis, from a patient treated with antithyroid drugs. The receptor set was obtained from a woman younger than 30 with Graves disease.

Points on this clonotype: One end of the junction is discordant with germline, which a read error may explain. This rearrangement joins TRBV20-1 to TRBJ2-5; a weak D match, TRBD2 (5 bases). Germline values: CDR1 DFQATT, CDR2 SNEGSKA (reference sequence). CDR3 size: 13 residues. CDR3 in DNA: TGCGGTGCTGGGAGCGGAGCCCAAGAGACCCAGTACTTC. Amino acids: CGAGSGAQETQYF.

This rearrangement joins TRBV14 to TRBJ2-2; 10 nucleotides agree with TRBD1. The V gene end was trimmed by 4 bases and the J gene end by 5 bases; junction bases not matched to a gene: 10. This CDR3 has 17 amino acids. The germline V gene encodes CDR1 SGHDN and CDR2 FVKESK. The CDR3: CASSPAGDRGLTGELFF. DNA for the CDR3: TGTGCCAGCAGCCCCGCCGGGGACAGGGGTTTAACCGGGGAGCTGTTTTTT.

Ten or more counts support this clonotype. The chain recombines TRBV11-3 with TRBJ2-1; 9 bases fit TRBD2. CDR1 is SGHNT and CDR2 is YENEEA in the germline V gene. The length of the CDR3 is 16 residues. V was clipped by 8 bases and J by 9 bases; unmatched bases: 17. The CDR3 region has the DNA TGTGCCAGCGTCACTTCTAGCGGGATGAGTCTTCGTGAGCAGTTCTTC. Translation: CASVTSSGMSLREQFF. Full variable domain (remainder filled in from reference TRBV11-3 and TRBJ2-1): EAGVVQSPRYKIIEKKQPVAFWCNPISGHNTLYWYLQNLGQGPELLIRYENEEAVDDSQLPKDRFSAERLKGVDSTLKIQPAELGDSAVYLCASVTSSGMSLREQFFGPGTRLTVL.

CDR3 loop: CSATSIEYQETQYF. CDR3 in DNA: TGCAGTGCGACCTCCATCGAGTACCAAGAGACCCAGTACTTC. V gene TRBV20-1 combines with J gene TRBJ2-5; D remains ambiguous. V lost 6 bases, J lost 0 bases, and 14 bases lay in between. Germline V gives CDR1 DFQATT, CDR2 SNEGSKA (reference sequence). The CDR3 extends over 14 amino acids.